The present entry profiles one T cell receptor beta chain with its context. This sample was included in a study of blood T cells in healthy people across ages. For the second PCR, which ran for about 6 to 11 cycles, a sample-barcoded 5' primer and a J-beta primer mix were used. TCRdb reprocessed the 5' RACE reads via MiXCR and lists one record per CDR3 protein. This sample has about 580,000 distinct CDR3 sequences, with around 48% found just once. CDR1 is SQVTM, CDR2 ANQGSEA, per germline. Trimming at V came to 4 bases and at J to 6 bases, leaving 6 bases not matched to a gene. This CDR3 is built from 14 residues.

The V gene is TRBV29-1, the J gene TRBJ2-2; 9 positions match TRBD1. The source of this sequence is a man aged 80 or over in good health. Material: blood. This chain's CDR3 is CSVADRGFSGELFF. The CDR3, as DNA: TGCAGCGTTGCCGACAGGGGGTTTTCCGGGGAGCTGTTTTTT.